One sample yielded the 10 T cell receptor beta chains listed below, sequenced in a study of CD8 T cells in ankylosing spondylitis. Overall study results and limits: Seven to nine highly homologous variants formed a TCR beta motif that appeared characteristic of ankylosing spondylitis blood.

TCRdb used MiXCR to reprocess the 5' RACE reads, holding one entry per CDR3 protein. The top ten clones hold approximately 7% of a sample with fewer than 650,000 distinct CDR3 sequences, about 12% of them seen once. No antigen has been assigned to these receptors. Sequencing was performed on blood, either unsorted or a sorted T cell fraction (not recorded which). The receptors derive from a male donor with ankylosing spondylitis.

J is TRBJ1-1 and V is TRBV3-1, with D tentatively TRBD1 (5 bases). CDR1 is LGHDT, CDR2 YNNKEL, per germline (reference sequence). Trimming cost V 8 bases and J 5 bases, with 15 bases left between them. This CDR3 region has 13 residues. The CDR3 DNA reads as TGTGCCAGCGGGTGGGGCCGGGGGACTGAAGCTTTCTTT. Its protein is CASGWGRGTEAFF.

This clonotype has just a few counts. The chain joins TRBV7-2 to TRBJ2-1; D is ambiguous. Trimming left V 6 bases short and J 4 bases short, with 16 bases between. The V gene's germline CDR1 is SGHTA and CDR2 FQGNSA. The CDR3 covers 15 residues. The CDR3 loop is CASSPLTEEYNEQFF. The CDR3 region has the DNA TGTGCCAGCAGTCCCCTTACAGAGGAATACAATGAGCAGTTCTTC.

This clonotype was seen a handful of times. J is TRBJ1-2 and V is TRBV20-1; TRBD1 matches at 7 bases. The CDR3 runs to 12 residues. Trimming removed 2 bases from V and 7 bases from J; junction bases left unmatched: 4. CDR1 and CDR2 from the germline V gene are DFQATT and SNEGSKA (reference sequence). CDR3 nucleotides: TGCAGTGCTAGAACAGGGGCGTCTGGCTACACCTTC. It is translated as CSARTGASGYTF.

The chain joins TRBV10-3 to TRBJ2-3, with 14 bases fitting TRBD2. The germline CDR1 and CDR2 sequences are ENHRY and SYGVKD. V shed 3 bases and J 4 bases; nucleotides not matched to a gene: 6. The CDR3 loop spans 17 amino acids. The CDR3 DNA reads as TGTGCCATCAGTGACCCGACTAGCGGGAGGGAGGCAGATACGCAGTATTTT. Residues: CAISDPTSGREADTQYF.

DNA of the CDR3: TGTGCCAGCAGCCCGCGGGGCCCGGGACCAGGGTACAATGAGCAGTTCTTC. Translation: CASSPRGPGPGYNEQFF. The chain employs TRBV12-3 or TRBV12-4 and TRBJ2-1; D may be TRBD2 (6 bases). This CDR3 region has 17 residues. V was trimmed by 6 bases and J by 4 bases, leaving 22 bases between them.

The gene calls are TRBV6-2 or TRBV6-3 and TRBJ1-2; D gene uncertain. From germline, CDR1 is MNHEY and CDR2 SVGEGT. Deletions cut 0 bases from V and 7 bases from J, with 18 bases between. The CDR3 runs 16 residues. The CDR3 nucleotides read TGTGCCAGCAGTTACTCGATTGGGCCGGTGGAGACTGGCTACACCTTC. Its translation: CASSYSIGPVETGYTF.

There are many counts of this clonotype. This chain connects TRBV11-2 to TRBJ2-1, with D unclear. Germline CDR1 and CDR2: SGHAT and FQNNGV. This CDR3 is 13 amino acids long. V gave up 0 bases and J gave up 6 bases, with 6 bases separating them. The CDR3 DNA is TGTGCCAGCAGCTTAGATAACCTCAATGAGCAGTTCTTC. Protein product: CASSLDNLNEQFF.

The chain joins TRBV12-3 or TRBV12-4 to TRBJ1-5; a possible D gene is TRBD1 (5 bases). Trimming took 5 bases from V and 4 from J, leaving 12 bases between them. This CDR3 region has 14 residues. The DNA for the CDR3 is TGTGCCAGCAGTCACGGGGGAACGAATCAGCCCCAGCATTTT. Its protein is CASSHGGTNQPQHF.

Concerning this clonotype itself: Its ends do not fully match the called genes, so a read error is possible. The V call is TRBV24-1, the J call TRBJ2-1, with 10 bases identical to TRBD2. Germline V gene data show CDR1 as KGHDR and CDR2 as SFDVKD. CDR3 length equals 17 residues. The CDR3 protein is CATGDPSGSSSYNEQFF. CDR3 coding DNA: TGTGCCACCGGTGACCCTAGCGGGAGTAGTTCCTACAATGAGCAGTTCTTC.

The chain couples TRBV5-6 to TRBJ2-7; 8 nucleotides align to TRBD1. V shed 4 bases and J 5 bases; nucleotides not matched to a gene: 8. Germline CDR1 SGHDT, CDR2 YYEEEE. The CDR3 is 14 amino acids. CDR3 nucleotide sequence: TGTGCCAGCAGCCGACAGGGGTGGACCGACGAGCAGTACGTC. Protein product: CASSRQGWTDEQYV.